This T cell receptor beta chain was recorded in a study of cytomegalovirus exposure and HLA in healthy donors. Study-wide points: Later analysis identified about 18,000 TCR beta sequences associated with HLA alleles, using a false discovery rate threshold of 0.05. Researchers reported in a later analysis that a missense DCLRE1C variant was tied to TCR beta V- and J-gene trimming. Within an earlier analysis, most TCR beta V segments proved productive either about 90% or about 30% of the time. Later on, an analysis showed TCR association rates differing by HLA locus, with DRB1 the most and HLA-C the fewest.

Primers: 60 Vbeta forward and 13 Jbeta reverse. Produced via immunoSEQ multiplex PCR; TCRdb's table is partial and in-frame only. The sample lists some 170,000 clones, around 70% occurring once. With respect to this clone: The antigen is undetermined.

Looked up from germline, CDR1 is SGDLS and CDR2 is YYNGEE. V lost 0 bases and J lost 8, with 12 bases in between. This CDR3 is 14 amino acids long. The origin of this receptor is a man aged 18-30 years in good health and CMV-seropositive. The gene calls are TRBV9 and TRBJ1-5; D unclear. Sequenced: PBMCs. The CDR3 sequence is CASSVDPGGEPQHF. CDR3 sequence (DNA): TGTGCCAGCAGCGTAGATCCGGGAGGTGAGCCCCAGCATTTT.